This T cell receptor beta chain was captured by sequencing in a study of blood T cell repertoires in COVID-19. Study in general: PBMCs, B-cell-depleted T cells, or T cells provided the cDNA or gDNA that made up the material.

The protocol was immunoSEQ multiplex PCR, while the TCRdb copy is restricted to in-frame clones and leaves out a portion. The sample records under 350,000 clones, 80% to 90% being singletons. The sequenced sample was PBMCs or T cells enriched from blood (not recorded which). The TCR originated in a man under 40 who had recovered from COVID-19.

The DNA for the CDR3 is TGTGCCAGTAAAGTTTGGATGGGGCACAATGAGCAGTTCTTC. Residues: CASKVWMGHNEQFF. The chain uses TRBV19 and TRBJ2-1, with a weak D call TRBD1 (5 bases). The length of the CDR3 is 14 residues. V dropped 7 bases and J dropped 5 bases, with 15 bases sitting between them. The germline CDR1 and CDR2 sequences are LNHDA and SQIVND (reference sequence). Variable domain in full (rest from reference TRBV19 and TRBJ2-1): DGGITQSPKYLFRKEGQNVTLSCEQNLNHDAMYWYRQDPGQGLRLIYYSQIVNDFQKGDIAEGYSVSREKKESFPLTVTSAQKNPTAFYLCASKVWMGHNEQFFGPGTRLTVL.